Sequencing of this T cell receptor beta chain was carried out in a study of T cell responses to AZD1222 COVID-19 vaccine. Generated by immunoSEQ multiplex PCR, the TCRdb table keeps only in-frame clones and is missing some. The sample carries under 170,000 clones, 90% recorded once. This CDR3 region has 15 residues. V shed 3 bases and J 6 bases; nucleotides not matched to a gene: 5. Germline CDR1 is KGHDR and CDR2 is SFDVKD. On this clone itself: Its antigen is unidentified.

Overall study findings and caveats: The reported proportion of spike-specific TCRs targeting unmutated variant regions was nearly half. Clonal diversity may have been underestimated in mostly white British donors.

This TCR was sampled from an adult who received the AZD1222 COVID-19 vaccine. The sequencing here drew on peripheral blood, taken 28 days after the second AZD1222 dose. The chain recombines TRBV24-1 with TRBJ2-1, with 9 positions matching TRBD1. CDR3 coding DNA: TGTGCCACCAGTGATGCGGGACAGGGAAGCAATGAGCAGTTCTTC. Amino acid sequence: CATSDAGQGSNEQFF.